This TCR beta chain originates from a study of blood T cells in healthy people across ages. Primers used in a second PCR of roughly 7 to 12 cycles were a sample-barcoded 5' primer and a J-beta primer mix. Each cDNA molecule was tagged by a template-switch adaptor that had 12 random nucleotides. TCRdb reanalysed the 5' RACE reads using MiXCR and keeps one entry per CDR3 protein. The table lists under 2 million distinct CDR3 sequences, about 35% of them singletons. Healthy Caucasian individuals from Russia aged roughly 6 to 90 served as donors. This clonotype was seen just once. As yet, its antigen is unknown. Findings and limits, study-wide: Across the age range, TCR beta diversity per million T cells fell in a roughly linear way.

In germline, CDR1 is MDHEN, CDR2 SYDVKM. Losses at the gene ends were 5 bases for V and 2 bases for J; bases not matched to a gene: 15. This CDR3 has 19 amino acids. The specimen was blood. J is TRBJ2-1 and V is TRBV28, with 10 bases fitting TRBD2. This clonotype was sampled from a woman younger than 45 in good health. The CDR3 region is CASSLRQGVSGRPYNEQFF. CDR3 in DNA: TGTGCCAGCAGTCTGCGACAAGGGGTTAGCGGGAGGCCCTACAATGAGCAGTTCTTC.